A selection of T cell receptor beta chains follows, all from one sample in a study of blood T cell repertoires in COVID-19. This table comes from immunoSEQ multiplex PCR, and its TCRdb copy is limited to in-frame clones, with some not included. This sample has 140,000 or so clones, with more than 75% found just once. Sequencing was done on a sample of peripheral blood. The receptors originated from a woman aged 70 to 79 with COVID-19, enrolled during active disease. The CDR3 runs from the conserved cysteine through the conserved F or W. The D gene is left open where the match is weak. Size is omitted from some rows. Given values are once, few, many or a class for expanded clones.

D	size	V	J	CDR3	DNA
NA	NA	TRBV12-2	TRBJ1-5	CASRSDRGNQPQHF	TGTGCAAGTCGCTCAGACAGGGGCAATCAGCCCCAGCATTTT
TRBD1	once	TRBV9	TRBJ1-1	CASSSGTANTEAFF	TGTGCCAGCAGCTCCGGGACAGCGAACACTGAAGCTTTCTTT
NA	NA	TRBV2	TRBJ1-6	CASSVGQRTPLHF	TGTGCCAGCAGCGTAGGACAGAGGACACCCCTCCACTTT
NA	few	TRBV4-3	TRBJ1-1	CASSQKERLSGRNTEAFF	TGCGCCAGCAGCCAAAAAGAAAGGTTGAGCGGACGAAACACTGAAGCTTTCTTT
TRBD1	NA	TRBV11-2	TRBJ1-1	CASSPDRGRRTEAFF	TGTGCCAGCAGCCCAGACAGGGGGAGGAGGACTGAAGCTTTCTTT
NA	few	TRBV19	TRBJ2-3	CASSIMSRSTDTQYF	TGTGCCAGTAGTATAATGTCACGGTCTACAGATACGCAGTATTTT
TRBD1	NA	TRBV11-2	TRBJ2-7	CASSPIARQGTYEQYF	TGTGCCAGCAGCCCAATTGCGAGACAGGGAACCTACGAGCAGTACTTC
NA	NA	TRBV30	TRBJ1-1	CAWSYLQGGTEAFF	TGTGCCTGGAGTTACTTACAGGGCGGGACTGAAGCTTTCTTT
TRBD1	NA	TRBV3-1/TRBV3-2	TRBJ1-2	CASSRSQGMDYGYTF	TGTGCCAGCAGCCGCTCACAGGGGATGGATTATGGCTACACCTTC
NA	NA	TRBV5-1	TRBJ1-1	CASSSGTPHTEAFF	TGCGCCAGCAGTTCCGGGACACCTCACACTGAAGCTTTCTTT
NA	NA	TRBV30	TRBJ2-5	CAWSGGNRAWETQYF	TGTGCCTGGAGTGGGGGAAACAGGGCGTGGGAGACCCAGTACTTC
TRBD2	NA	TRBV5-4	TRBJ2-3	CASSLGTSGGTDTQYF	TGTGCCAGCAGCCTAGGGACTAGCGGGGGCACAGATACGCAGTATTTT
TRBD2	NA	TRBV2	TRBJ2-2	CASRPEGRGIGGELFF	TGTGCCAGCAGGCCAGAGGGGCGGGGGATTGGCGGGGAGCTGTTTTTT
TRBD1	NA	TRBV6-5	TRBJ1-6	CASKQGRGNSPLHF	TGTGCCAGTAAACAGGGGCGTGGAAATTCACCCCTCCACTTT
TRBD1	once	TRBV18	TRBJ2-3	CASSPRQGLNTQYF	TGTGCCAGCTCACCAAGACAGGGTCTAAATACGCAGTATTTT
NA	NA	TRBV3-1/TRBV3-2	TRBJ1-2	CASSHQGQGQVYTF	TGTGCCAGCAGCCACCAAGGGCAGGGTCAAGTCTACACCTTC
TRBD1	few	TRBV27	TRBJ1-5	CASSPTQGAAIQPQHF	TGTGCCAGCAGTCCAACCCAGGGGGCAGCAATTCAGCCCCAGCATTTT
NA	NA	TRBV3-1/TRBV3-2	TRBJ2-2	CASTSFGAGELFF	TGTGCCAGCACTTCCTTCGGGGCCGGGGAGCTGTTTTTT
NA	NA	TRBV4-1	TRBJ1-6	CASSQDAGINSPLHF	TGCGCCAGCAGCCAAGATGCCGGGATCAATTCACCCCTCCACTTT
NA	NA	TRBV6-5	TRBJ2-1	CASRHPVDNYNEQFF	TGTGCCAGCAGACACCCGGTCGACAACTACAATGAGCAGTTCTTC
NA	NA	TRBV9	TRBJ2-5	CASSGQVETQYF	TGTGCCAGCAGCGGCCAGGTCGAGACCCAGTACTTC
TRBD2	NA	TRBV30	TRBJ2-7	CAWTAIAGAPWEQYF	TGTGCCTGGACTGCGATAGCGGGGGCCCCCTGGGAGCAGTACTTC
TRBD1	NA	TRBV7-2	TRBJ2-5	CASSPRTGSETQYF	TGTGCCAGCAGCCCTAGGACAGGGTCTGAGACCCAGTACTTC
NA	NA	TRBV7-2	TRBJ2-4	CASSLGAAKNIQYF	TGTGCCAGCAGCTTAGGGGCCGCCAAAAACATTCAGTACTTC
TRBD1	NA	TRBV18	TRBJ1-5	CASSPRDRVNQPQHF	TGTGCCAGCTCACCACGGGACAGGGTCAATCAGCCCCAGCATTTT
NA	NA	TRBV4-1	TRBJ2-7	CASSHPGTLYEQYF	TGCGCCAGCAGCCACCCCGGGACACTTTACGAGCAGTACTTC
TRBD1	NA	TRBV19	TRBJ2-2	CASRSGTGGVLGGELFF	TGTGCCAGTAGATCCGGGACAGGGGGTGTGTTGGGCGGGGAGCTGTTTTTT
NA	NA	TRBV5-5	TRBJ2-7	CASSLAARGNEQYF	TGTGCCAGCAGCTTGGCGGCCAGGGGCAACGAGCAGTACTTC
NA	NA	TRBV6-2/TRBV6-3	TRBJ1-5	CASSYGGSYSNQPQHF	TGTGCCAGCAGTTACGGAGGGAGTTATAGCAATCAGCCCCAGCATTTT
TRBD1	NA	TRBV19	TRBJ2-1	CASKGLGTAHNEQFF	TGTGCCAGTAAGGGCTTAGGGACAGCGCACAATGAGCAGTTCTTC
NA	few	TRBV7-2	TRBJ1-6	CASSLVFRGSPLHF	TGTGCCAGCAGCTTAGTATTTAGGGGCTCACCCCTCCACTTT
TRBD1	NA	TRBV9	TRBJ2-3	CASSTRDRAGTQYF	TGTGCCAGCAGCACCAGAGACAGGGCCGGTACGCAGTATTTT
TRBD2	once	TRBV29-1	TRBJ2-3	CSVGLERNTQYF	TGCAGCGTCGGACTAGAAAGAAATACGCAGTATTTT
NA	few	TRBV28	TRBJ1-2	CASSLGRTVLYGYTF	TGTGCCAGCAGTTTAGGGAGGACGGTCCTTTATGGCTACACCTTC
NA	few	TRBV6-5	TRBJ1-1	CASRVGGMNTEAFF	TGTGCCAGCCGGGTCGGGGGGATGAACACTGAAGCTTTCTTT
NA	NA	TRBV5-6	TRBJ2-7	CASSESGLIHF	TGTGCCAGCAGCGAATCAGGGCTTATTCACTTC
NA	NA	TRBV7-9	TRBJ2-1	CAETQRNEQFF	TGTGCCGAAACACAGCGGAATGAGCAGTTCTTC
NA	few	TRBV3-1/TRBV3-2	TRBJ1-3	CASSQDWQTSGNTIYF	TGTGCCAGCAGCCAAGATTGGCAAACCTCTGGAAACACCATATATTTT
NA	NA	TRBV30	TRBJ1-1	CAWSKEIVNTEAFF	TGTGCCTGGAGTAAAGAGATTGTGAACACTGAAGCTTTCTTT
NA	once	TRBV21-1	TRBJ1-5	CASSKNPLTPPQYQPQHF	TGTGCCAGCAGCAAAAATCCCCTGACTCCCCCTCAATATCAGCCCCAGCATTTT
TRBD2	NA	TRBV7-2	TRBJ2-3	CAVSSGGTSILDTQYF	TGTGCCGTCTCTTCTGGGGGGACTAGTATTTTAGATACGCAGTATTTT
TRBD1	many	TRBV11-3	TRBJ1-5	CASSLARDSLNQPQHF	TGTGCCAGCAGCTTAGCCAGGGACAGCCTTAATCAGCCCCAGCATTTT
NA	NA	TRBV29-1	TRBJ2-7	CSVLGVGYEQYF	TGCAGCGTTCTAGGGGTGGGCTACGAGCAGTACTTC
TRBD1	NA	TRBV28	TRBJ1-1	CASSSYGQGDTEAFF	TGTGCCAGCAGTTCCTACGGACAGGGGGACACTGAAGCTTTCTTT